The 25 T cell receptor beta chains in this list originate from one sample, sequenced in a study of response to subunit inactivated influenza vaccine. One entry per CDR3 protein, called by TCRdb with MiXCR from the RT-PCR reads. The data show about 160,000 distinct CDR3 sequences, around 10% seen once. Material: CD8+ T cells sorted from PBMCs, obtained about 23 months after vaccination. These TCRs come from a man between 45 and 75 years old who received an inactivated influenza vaccine.

The gene calls are TRBV25-1 and TRBJ1-5; the D is unclear. The CDR3 is 15 amino acids. The germline CDR1 and CDR2 sequences are MGHDK and SYGVNS. Trimming stripped 6 bases from V and 4 bases from J, with 16 bases between. The DNA of the CDR3 is TGTGCCAGCAGCCCCAGCAGCGGCCTGAATCAGCCCCAGCATTTT. This codes for CASSPSSGLNQPQHF. The full variable domain, with the rest looked up from reference TRBV25-1 and TRBJ1-5, is EADIYQTPRYLVIGTGKKITLECSQTMGHDKMYWYQQDPGMELHLIHYSYGVNSTEKGDLSSESTVSRIRTEHFPLTLESARPSHTSQYLCASSPSSGLNQPQHFGDGTRLSIL.

This chain connects TRBV7-9 to TRBJ2-1; TRBD1 or TRBD2 may be the D gene (5 bases each). Between the trimmed V and J ends, which lost 1 base and 1 base, there was a span of 8 bases. There are 15 residues in the CDR3. Per germline, CDR1 SEHNR and CDR2 FQNEAQ (reference sequence). CDR3 amino acids: CASSLGWGSYNEQFF. CDR3 bases: TGTGCCAGCAGCTTAGGGTGGGGGTCCTACAATGAGCAGTTCTTC.

The V and J genes are TRBV11-2 and TRBJ1-5; possibly TRBD1 for D (6 bases). Germline-derived CDR1 and CDR2 are SGHAT and FQNNGV. The CDR3 length is 15 residues. Trimming pared 0 bases from V and 2 bases from J, leaving 8 bases between. DNA of the CDR3: TGTGCCAGCAGCTTAGAGGCAGGGGGCAATCAGCCCCAGCATTTT. Translation gives CASSLEAGGNQPQHF.

This clonotype has only a few counts. The rearrangement uses TRBV3-1 and TRBJ2-1; TRBD2 matches at 12 bases. Germline CDR1 and CDR2: LGHDT and YNNKEL (reference sequence). Trimming removed 6 bases from V and 4 bases from J; junction bases left unmatched: 4. CDR3 size: 15 residues. The CDR3 nucleotides are TGTGCCAGCAGACGGACTAGCGGGGTATACAATGAGCAGTTCTTC. This codes for CASRRTSGVYNEQFF.

The genes are TRBV5-1 and TRBJ2-1; D is perhaps TRBD2 (7 bases). Germline values: CDR1 SGHRS, CDR2 YFSETQ. The CDR3 is 13 residues long. The V gene lost 3 bases and the J gene lost 8 bases, with 12 bases spanning the gap. CDR3 sequence reads: CASSYLGGDEQFF. The CDR3 nucleotides are TGCGCCAGCAGCTATCTAGGGGGGGATGAGCAGTTCTTC.

This clonotype was recorded at least ten times. This rearrangement joins TRBV11-1 to TRBJ2-3; maybe TRBD1 (5 bases). This CDR3 has 13 amino acids. V was clipped by 7 bases and J by 4 bases, with 12 bases between them. CDR1 and CDR2 from the germline V gene are SGHAT and FQDESV (reference sequence). The CDR3 sequence: CASNQGASDTQYF. The CDR3 region has the DNA TGTGCCAGCAATCAAGGGGCATCAGATACGCAGTATTTT.

The sample holds a few counts of this clonotype. Mismatch with germline at one junction end may stem from a read error. The chain employs TRBV20-1 and TRBJ2-1; 8 nucleotides agree with TRBD2. This CDR3 comprises 12 residues. CDR1 DFQATT and CDR2 SNEGSKA come from the germline V gene (reference sequence). CDR3 DNA sequence: TGCAGTGCTAGACGAGGGACTAGTGAGGAGTTCTTC. It encodes CSARRGTSEEFF.

The V and J genes are TRBV4-3 and TRBJ2-1; TRBD2 is a possible D gene (6 bases). V was pared by 1 base and J by 7 bases, with 8 bases between. Germline V lookup: CDR1 LGHNA, CDR2 YSLEER. This CDR3 contains 13 residues. The CDR3 coding sequence is TGCGCCAGCAGCCAAGTGGAGGGGAATGAGCAGTTCTTC. Its protein product is CASSQVEGNEQFF.

The CDR3: CATSDSVPGANVLTF. Written as DNA, the CDR3 is TGTGCCACCAGTGATTCGGTCCCTGGGGCCAACGTCCTGACTTTC. V and J are TRBV24-1 and TRBJ2-6, with no clear D. CDR1 and CDR2 (germline): KGHDR, SFDVKD. The length of the CDR3 is 15 residues. The germline V and J ends were trimmed by 2 bases and 2 bases, with 6 bases remaining between them.

This clonotype was picked up many times. V usage is TRBV29-1 and J usage is TRBJ2-7, with a tentative D call TRBD2 (6 bases). The CDR3 is 14 residues long. Trimming stripped 0 bases from V and 2 bases from J, with 11 bases between. The germline gives CDR1 SQVTM, CDR2 ANQGSEA. CDR3 region: CSVEDHSGTYEQYF. CDR3 in DNA: TGCAGCGTTGAAGATCATAGCGGAACCTACGAGCAGTACTTC.

This clonotype has a handful of counts. CDR3 DNA: TGTGCCATCAGTGAAGACAGGGATAACACCGGGGAGCTGTTTTTT. This gives the protein CAISEDRDNTGELFF. The J gene is TRBJ2-2, the V gene TRBV10-3; TRBD1 aligns across 7 bases. Trimming at V came to 3 bases and at J to 2 bases, leaving 3 bases not matched to a gene. The germline CDR1 and CDR2 sequences are ENHRY and SYGVKD. CDR3 length: 15 amino acids.

This clonotype was seen many times. V and J are TRBV29-1 and TRBJ2-2; D remains unclear. The CDR3 runs 14 residues. V was clipped by 0 bases and J by 0 bases, with 5 bases between them. CDR1 is SQVTM and CDR2 is ANQGSEA in the germline V gene. This CDR3 is CSVEEGTNTGELFF. CDR3 sequence (DNA): TGCAGCGTTGAAGAGGGGACGAACACCGGGGAGCTGTTTTTT.

In this sample, this clonotype turned up many times. The CDR3 protein is CASSWSGEQYF. DNA for the CDR3: TGTGCCAGCAGCTGGAGTGGCGAGCAGTACTTC. The rearrangement links TRBV11-2 to TRBJ2-7; D gene unclear. V lost 4 bases to trimming and J lost 6 bases, with 7 bases between them. This CDR3 contains 11 residues. Germline V gene sequence: CDR1 SGHAT, CDR2 FQNNGV.

This clonotype was observed at least ten times. The chain employs TRBV7-2 and TRBJ2-1, with TRBD2 matching over 11 bases. Trimming at V came to 5 bases and at J to 1 base, leaving 4 bases not matched to a gene. CDR3 size: 16 residues. Germline CDR1 is SGHTA and CDR2 is FQGNSA. The CDR3 loop reads CASSPGLAVSYNEQFF. CDR3 sequence (DNA): TGTGCCAGCAGCCCGGGACTAGCGGTATCCTACAATGAGCAGTTCTTC.

The table lists this clonotype with a few counts. This sequence joins TRBV7-9 and TRBJ2-1, with D possibly being TRBD1 (6 bases). Germline V gene lookup returns CDR1 SEHNR and CDR2 FQNEAQ (reference sequence). The CDR3 totals 17 residues. The V end lost 5 bases, the J end lost 4 bases, and 21 bases lay between the germline ends. The CDR3 nucleotides read TGTGCCAGCAGCCGTACTAGGATGGGGGACATTTACAATGAGCAGTTCTTC. This translates into CASSRTRMGDIYNEQFF.

This clonotype came up a few times. This rearrangement joins TRBV29-1 to TRBJ2-7; TRBD2 agrees at 9 bases. V lost 5 bases and J lost 2; bases outside the gene matches: 4. The CDR3 has 13 residues. Per germline, CDR1 SQVTM and CDR2 ANQGSEA. CDR3 nucleotides: TGCAGCGTTTTTAGCGGGAGCCCCTACGAGCAGTACTTC. Its protein is CSVFSGSPYEQYF.

This sequence joins TRBV14 and TRBJ2-1; D unclear. V was clipped by 0 bases and J by 5 bases, with 11 bases between them. CDR3 length equals 15 residues. CDR1 SGHDN and CDR2 FVKESK come from the germline V gene. Here the CDR3 reads CASSQDLGSDNEQFF. The CDR3 coding sequence is TGTGCCAGCAGCCAAGATTTGGGGTCCGACAATGAGCAGTTCTTC. Filled out from reference TRBV14 and TRBJ2-1, the complete variable domain reads EAGVTQFPSHSVIEKGQTVTLRCDPISGHDNLYWYRRVMGKEIKFLLHFVKESKQDESGMPNNRFLAERTGGTYSTLKVQPAELEDSGVYFCASSQDLGSDNEQFFGPGTRLTVL.

J is TRBJ2-7 and V is TRBV20-1, with 9 bases aligning to TRBD2. The CDR3 spans 15 residues. Germline CDR1 is DFQATT and CDR2 is SNEGSKA (reference sequence). Trimming removed 0 bases from V and 7 bases from J; junction bases left unmatched: 10. CDR3 in DNA: TGCAGTGCTAGAGATTATCTAGCGGGACTTATGGAGCAGTACTTC. It yields the protein CSARDYLAGLMEQYF.

This chain links TRBV12-3 or TRBV12-4 with TRBJ2-1; D ambiguous. Between the trimmed V and J ends, which lost 6 bases and 1 base, there was a span of 13 bases. There are 15 residues in the CDR3. CDR3 sequence reads: CASRPATRSYNEQFF. CDR3 DNA sequence: TGTGCCAGCAGGCCAGCGACCCGGTCCTACAATGAGCAGTTCTTC.

At least ten counts were recorded for this clonotype. The chain links TRBV14 to TRBJ2-7; 7 positions agree with TRBD1. Germline CDR1 is SGHDN and CDR2 is FVKESK. This CDR3 region has 14 residues. With V trimmed by 3 bases and J by 2 bases, 4 bases remained unmatched. In DNA, the CDR3 is TGTGCCAGCAGCCATTCAGGGGGAGCCTACGAGCAGTACTTC. It translates to CASSHSGGAYEQYF.

This chain uses TRBV5-1 with TRBJ2-7; a weak D match, TRBD2 (6 bases). CDR1 is SGHRS and CDR2 is YFSETQ in the germline V gene. This CDR3 is built from 13 residues. V lost 0 bases and J 5 bases, leaving 9 bases between the germline ends. The chain's CDR3 is CASSLVGGNEQYF. CDR3 nucleotides: TGCGCCAGCAGCTTGGTCGGAGGGAACGAGCAGTACTTC.

The CDR3 sequence: CSARNYPGTSGGVAYNEQFF. The DNA for the CDR3 is TGCAGTGCTAGAAATTACCCCGGGACTAGCGGGGGGGTAGCCTACAATGAGCAGTTCTTC. The chain has TRBV20-1 and TRBJ2-1; 16 nucleotides line up with TRBD2. With V trimmed by 2 bases and J by 2 bases, 12 bases remained unmatched. Germline CDR1 DFQATT, CDR2 SNEGSKA (reference sequence). The CDR3 sequence is 20 residues long.

Turning to this clonotype: Since a much larger clone is just one base distant, this may be a read error. The genes are TRBV6-1 and TRBJ1-1, with TRBD1 matching 8 bases. Trimming removed 6 bases from V and 1 base from J; junction bases left unmatched: 1. This CDR3 spans 13 amino acids. Germline CDR1 is MNHNS and CDR2 is SASEGT. CDR3 region: CASRTGENTEAFF. The CDR3 DNA is TGTGCCAGCAGGACAGGGGAGAACACTGAAGCTTTCTTT.

This clonotype was recorded a few times. This chain joins TRBV15 and TRBJ2-1; D is possibly TRBD1 or TRBD2 (7 bases each). The germline V gene encodes CDR1 LNHNV and CDR2 YYDKDF (reference sequence). This CDR3 is built from 15 residues. V was trimmed by 4 bases and J by 4 bases, leaving 14 bases between them. The CDR3 is CATSTGGASYNEQFF. As DNA, the CDR3 is TGTGCCACCAGCACAGGGGGGGCGTCTTACAATGAGCAGTTCTTC.

This clonotype was detected only a few times. The rearrangement links TRBV28 to TRBJ2-2, with a possible D match to TRBD1 (5 bases). CDR3 length: 11 residues. V gave up 10 bases and J gave up 3 bases, with 6 bases separating them. Germline V lookup: CDR1 MDHEN, CDR2 SYDVKM. CDR3 nucleotide sequence: TGTGCCACCAGGGACACCGGGGAGCTGTTTTTT. Translating gives CATRDTGELFF.